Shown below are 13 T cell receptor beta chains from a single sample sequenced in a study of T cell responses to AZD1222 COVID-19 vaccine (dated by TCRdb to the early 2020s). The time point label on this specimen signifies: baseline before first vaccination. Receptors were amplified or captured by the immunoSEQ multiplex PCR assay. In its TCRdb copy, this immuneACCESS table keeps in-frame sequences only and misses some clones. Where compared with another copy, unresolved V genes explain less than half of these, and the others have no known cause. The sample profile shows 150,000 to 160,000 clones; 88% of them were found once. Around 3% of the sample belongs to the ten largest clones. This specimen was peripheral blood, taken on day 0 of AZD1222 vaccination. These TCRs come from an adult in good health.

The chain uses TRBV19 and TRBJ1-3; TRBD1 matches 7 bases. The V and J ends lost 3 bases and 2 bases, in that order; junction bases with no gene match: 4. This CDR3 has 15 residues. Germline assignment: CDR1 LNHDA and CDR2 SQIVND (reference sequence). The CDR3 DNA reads TGTGCCAGTAGTATGGGACAGAACGCTGGAAACACCATATATTTT. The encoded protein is CASSMGQNAGNTIYF.

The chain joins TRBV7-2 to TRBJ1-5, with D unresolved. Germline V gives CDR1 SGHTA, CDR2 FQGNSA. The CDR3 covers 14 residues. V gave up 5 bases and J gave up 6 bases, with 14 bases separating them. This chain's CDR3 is CASSAYSVGQPQHF. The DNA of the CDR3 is TGTGCCAGCAGCGCTTACTCAGTCGGTCAGCCCCAGCATTTT.

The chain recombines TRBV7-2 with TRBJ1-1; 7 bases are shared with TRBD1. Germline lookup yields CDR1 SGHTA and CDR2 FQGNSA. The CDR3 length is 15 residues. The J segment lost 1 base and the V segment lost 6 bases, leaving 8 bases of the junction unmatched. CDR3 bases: TGTGCCAGCAGGGACGGCAGGGGGAAGAACACTGAAGCTTTCTTT. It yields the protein CASRDGRGKNTEAFF.

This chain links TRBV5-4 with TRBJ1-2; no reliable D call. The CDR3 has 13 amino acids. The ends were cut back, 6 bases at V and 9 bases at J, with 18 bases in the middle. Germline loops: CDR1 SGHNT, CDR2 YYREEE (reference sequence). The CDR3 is CASTFGTFPSYTF. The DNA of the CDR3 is TGTGCCAGCACCTTCGGAACCTTCCCTAGCTACACCTTC.

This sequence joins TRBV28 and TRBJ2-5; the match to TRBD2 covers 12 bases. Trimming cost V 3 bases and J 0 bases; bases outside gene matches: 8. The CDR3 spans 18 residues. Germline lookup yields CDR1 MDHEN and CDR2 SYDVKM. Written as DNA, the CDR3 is TGTGCCAGCAGTTTCAGAGGACTAGCGGGACTATACCAAGAGACCCAGTACTTC. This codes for CASSFRGLAGLYQETQYF.

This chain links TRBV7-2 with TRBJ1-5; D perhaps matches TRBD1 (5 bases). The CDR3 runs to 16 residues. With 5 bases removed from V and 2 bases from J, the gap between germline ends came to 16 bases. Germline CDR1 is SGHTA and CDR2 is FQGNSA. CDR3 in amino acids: CASSPQGPRGNQPQHF. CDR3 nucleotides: TGTGCCAGCAGCCCCCAGGGCCCCCGGGGCAATCAGCCCCAGCATTTT.

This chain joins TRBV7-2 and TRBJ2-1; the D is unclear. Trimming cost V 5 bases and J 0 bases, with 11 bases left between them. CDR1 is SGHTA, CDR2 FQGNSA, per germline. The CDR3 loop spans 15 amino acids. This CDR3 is CASSQAVVSYNEQFF. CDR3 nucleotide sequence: TGTGCCAGCAGCCAGGCGGTGGTCTCCTACAATGAGCAGTTCTTC.

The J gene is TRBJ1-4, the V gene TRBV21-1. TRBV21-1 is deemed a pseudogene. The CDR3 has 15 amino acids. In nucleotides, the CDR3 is TGTGCCAGCAGCAATCCTCGGGAGAATAATGAAAAACTGTTTTTT. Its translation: CASSNPRENNEKLFF.

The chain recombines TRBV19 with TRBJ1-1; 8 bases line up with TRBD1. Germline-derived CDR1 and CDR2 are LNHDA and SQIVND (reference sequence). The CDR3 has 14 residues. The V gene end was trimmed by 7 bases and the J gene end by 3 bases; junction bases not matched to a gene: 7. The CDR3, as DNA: TGTGCCAGTACCTTGACAGGGGATGACACTGAAGCTTTCTTT. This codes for CASTLTGDDTEAFF. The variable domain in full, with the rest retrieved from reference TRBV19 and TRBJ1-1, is DGGITQSPKYLFRKEGQNVTLSCEQNLNHDAMYWYRQDPGQGLRLIYYSQIVNDFQKGDIAEGYSVSREKKESFPLTVTSAQKNPTAFYLCASTLTGDDTEAFFGQGTRLTVV.

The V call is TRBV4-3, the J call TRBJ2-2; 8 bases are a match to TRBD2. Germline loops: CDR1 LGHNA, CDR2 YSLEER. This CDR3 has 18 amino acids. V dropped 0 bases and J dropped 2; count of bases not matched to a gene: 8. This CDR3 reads CASSQEFGLAGNTGELFF. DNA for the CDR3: TGCGCCAGCAGCCAAGAATTCGGGCTAGCGGGTAACACCGGGGAGCTGTTTTTT.

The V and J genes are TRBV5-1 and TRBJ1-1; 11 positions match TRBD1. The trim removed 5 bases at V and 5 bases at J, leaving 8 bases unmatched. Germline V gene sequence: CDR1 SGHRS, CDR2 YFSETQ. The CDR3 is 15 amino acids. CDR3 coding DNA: TGCGCCAGCAGAGACAGGGACAGGGGGGTTACTGAAGCTTTCTTT. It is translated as CASRDRDRGVTEAFF.

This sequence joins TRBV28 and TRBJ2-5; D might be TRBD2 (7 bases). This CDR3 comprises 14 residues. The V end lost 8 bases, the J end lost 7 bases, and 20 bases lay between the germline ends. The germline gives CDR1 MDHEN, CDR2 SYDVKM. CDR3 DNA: TGTGCCAGCCTGTTGGGGGCGGGGGCCAGGACCCAGTACTTC. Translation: CASLLGAGARTQYF.

The DNA of the CDR3 is TGTGCCAGCAGTTTCTGGGGTAGGGAGCAGTTCTTC. This codes for CASSFWGREQFF. This rearrangement joins TRBV27 to TRBJ2-1; D gene unclear. The CDR3 is 12 residues long. V lost 3 bases to trimming and J lost 10 bases, with 10 bases between them. The germline V gene encodes CDR1 MNHEY and CDR2 SMNVEV (reference sequence).